Included here is one T cell receptor (beta chain) sequence, with context. Its antigen is unknown. Gene names and germline refer to mouse. The missing CDR3 end, 4 residues past where the read stops, is filled in from the germline J gene. This entry belongs to a study of CD8+ T cells in alopecia areata. At the level of the study: The authors grafted skin from approximately 6-12-month-old C3H/HeJ donors with spontaneous alopecia onto roughly 6-10-week-old female C3H/HeJ mice.

RNA, once extracted, was reverse transcribed into cDNA for use as the sequencing template. The repertoire was sequenced with immunoSEQ multiplex PCR; TCRdb's copy has only in-frame clones and lacks some. The data show 200,000 to 300,000 clones, with none appearing a single time. Cutaneous lymph nodes were pooled and cells sorted by CD4, CD8alpha, NKG2D, NKG2ACE and more. Study outcomes and limitations: Affected lesional scalp, above all in alopecia totalis/universalis, was more clonal than normal scalp. Normal skin contains resident alphabeta T cells, and these are also sequenced in scalp samples. Patients showed less clear TCR sequence sharing than mice, possibly partly because of HLA diversity.

The CDR3 totals 14 residues. Germline loops: CDR1 NSQYPW, CDR2 LRSPGD (reference sequence). V was cut by 1 base and J by 2 bases, with 7 bases left in between. The source of this sequence is a C3H/HeJ mouse with alopecia areata. The MHC haplotype of this mouse line is H2-k. The sample taken for sequencing was CD4+ T cells sorted from a lymph node. The chain couples TRBV1 to TRBJ2-4; D is ambiguous. The covered CDR3 bases are TGCACCTGCAGTGCAGTCCAGAATCAAAAC. Its protein is CTCSAVQNQN. The entire CDR3 is CTCSAVQNQNTLYF. Supplemented by reference TRBV1 and TRBJ2-4, the full variable domain reads VTLLEQNPRWRLVPRGQAVNLRCILKNSQYPWMSWYQQDLQKQLQWLFTLRSPGDKEVKSLPGADYLATRVTDTELRLQVANMSQGRTLYCTCSAVQNQNTLYFGAGTRLSVL.